This T cell receptor beta chain came from a study of blood T cell repertoires in COVID-19. This clone appeared a few times. Authors' methods: Reference gene primers were amplified, and this amplification served to estimate nucleated cell counts. Only in-frame clones appear in the TCRdb table, and some are missing; sequencing was by immunoSEQ multiplex PCR. From that table come the V and J calls and clone size; the DNA was used to work out D and trimming. The table records under 200,000 clones, less than 90% of them present only once. The V gene end was trimmed by 1 base and the J gene end by 5 bases; junction bases not matched to a gene: 6. Looked up from germline, CDR1 is KGHSH and CDR2 is LQKENI. The CDR3 has 15 amino acids.

This receptor was obtained from an older woman with COVID-19, enrolled during active disease. The rearrangement uses TRBV18 and TRBJ1-2, with 8 bases matching TRBD1. The sequencing sample was made of peripheral blood. The CDR3 coding sequence is TGTGCCAGCTCACCACGGCAGGGGGCCGGGTATGGCTACACCTTC. Its translation: CASSPRQGAGYGYTF.